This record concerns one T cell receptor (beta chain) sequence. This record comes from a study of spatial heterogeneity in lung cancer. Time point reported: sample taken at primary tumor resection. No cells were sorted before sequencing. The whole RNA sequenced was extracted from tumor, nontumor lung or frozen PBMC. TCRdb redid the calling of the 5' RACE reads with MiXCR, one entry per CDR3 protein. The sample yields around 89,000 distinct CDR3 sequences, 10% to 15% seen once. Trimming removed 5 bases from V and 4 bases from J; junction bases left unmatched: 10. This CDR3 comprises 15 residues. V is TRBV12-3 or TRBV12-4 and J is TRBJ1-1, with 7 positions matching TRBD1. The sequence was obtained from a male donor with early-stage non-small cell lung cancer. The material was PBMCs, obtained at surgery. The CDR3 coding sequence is TGTGCCAGCAGTACTTCCTACAGGGGTAGCACTGAAGCTTTCTTT. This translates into CASSTSYRGSTEAFF.